This TCR beta chain was profiled in a study of OX40 agonist ivuxolimab in advanced cancers. Study details: One hepatocellular carcinoma and a couple of cutaneous melanoma patients partially responded. General observations from the study: At 0.1 to 3.0 mg/kg, clonal expansion of CD4+ and CD8+ blood T cells had occurred by week 6. Among patients with partial responses at 0.1-3.0 mg/kg, clonal expansion was among the lowest.

The CDR3 has 18 residues. Germline V lookup: CDR1 MDHEN, CDR2 SYDVKM. V was pared by 6 bases and J by 2 bases, with 13 bases of the junction left unmatched. The table came from immunoSEQ multiplex PCR; TCRdb's copy has only in-frame clones and leaves some out. The repertoire holds under 60,000 clones, with more than 80% as singletons. Points on this clone: Its antigen is as yet unknown.

Samples were taken at baseline and on day 1 of cycles 4 and 7. The sequences come from CD4+ or CD8+ T cells sorted from blood, collected in a trial of the OX40 agonist ivuxolimab. The TCR comes from an adult with an advanced solid tumor such as melanoma, head and neck, liver or kidney cancer. The rearrangement joins TRBV28 to TRBJ1-6; 7 bases agree with TRBD1. CDR3 loop: CASRTPGQSIAYNSPLHF. Written as DNA, the CDR3 is TGTGCCAGCAGGACCCCGGGACAGTCGATAGCCTATAATTCACCCCTCCACTTT. The full variable domain, its missing parts supplied by reference TRBV28 and TRBJ1-6, is DVKVTQSSRYLVKRTGEKVFLECVQDMDHENMFWYRQDPGLGLRLIYFSYDVKMKEKGDIPEGYSVSREKKERFSLILESASTNQTSMYLCASRTPGQSIAYNSPLHFGNGTRLTVT.